The rows below give T cell receptor beta chains drawn from one sample of a study of CD8 T cells in Susac syndrome. In TCRdb, the immunoSEQ multiplex PCR reads were re-called with MiXCR into one record per CDR3 protein. There are around 300,000 distinct CDR3 sequences in the sample; around nine tenths occur only once, and 0.18% lies in the top ten. Specimen: CD8+ T cells from PBMCs. These receptors originate from a human donor with multiple sclerosis. CDR3s leave out the opening cysteine and the closing phenylalanine or tryptophan. Each record gives: J gene, D gene, V gene, CDR3 protein. A D gene is named only where the DNA matches it firmly.

TRBJ2-1,NA,TRBV20-1,SAREYSYNEQF
TRBJ1-1,NA,TRBV4-1,ASSPGGMRYTEAF
TRBJ2-7,NA,TRBV6-6,ASSYGDEQY
TRBJ2-1,NA,TRBV5-8,ASSSPLRSFLSEQF
TRBJ2-3,TRBD1,TRBV7-3,ASSSDRGWDTQY
TRBJ2-1,TRBD2,TRBV4-2,ASGLTSGADNEQF
TRBJ1-2,NA,TRBV29-1,SVGGLYGYT
TRBJ2-1,TRBD2,TRBV6-2/TRBV6-3,ASRPGLAGALHNEQF
TRBJ1-2,TRBD1,TRBV24-1,ATSERGTGIAYGYT
TRBJ2-1,TRBD1,TRBV4-1,ASSQGTGVYNEQF
TRBJ2-3,NA,TRBV28,ASRPPGLDTQY
NA,TRBD2,TRBV4-3,ASSQDSRAGGQF
TRBJ2-3,NA,TRBV20-1,SARDLGSSTDTQY
TRBJ2-7,NA,TRBV7-3,ASSLVHPPGEQY
TRBJ2-3,TRBD1,TRBV9,ASSAPKTGSTDTQY
TRBJ1-2,TRBD1,TRBV7-3,ASSPTPTGANYGYT
TRBJ1-1,NA,TRBV7-2,ASSITGLGIDTEAF
TRBJ2-3,NA,TRBV28,ASRSSVPDQY
TRBJ2-1,TRBD2,TRBV30,AWSIGTSSYNEQF
TRBJ2-7,NA,TRBV4-3,ASSRFGGDYEQY
TRBJ2-5,TRBD1,TRBV5-1,ASSWGQGLETQY
TRBJ2-5,NA,TRBV6-5,ASSSPGREETQY
TRBJ2-1,TRBD2,TRBV4-2,ASSRAGDLNEQF
TRBJ2-5,TRBD2,TRBV20-1,SARDPSGGIIQETQY
TRBJ2-7,NA,TRBV21-1,ASSFEGLAGGIYEQY
TRBJ2-6,TRBD1,TRBV12-3/TRBV12-4,ASSLPGQGASGANVLT
TRBJ2-7,TRBD2,TRBV30,AWSVMSGGYEQY
TRBJ2-4,NA,TRBV20-1,SARDLGPTKNIQY
TRBJ2-1,TRBD2,TRBV13,ASSLGGGSTVYNEQF
TRBJ2-1,NA,TRBV11-2,ASSLGDIKYNEQF
TRBJ1-1,NA,TRBV7-9,ASSTASNTEAF
TRBJ2-7,NA,TRBV3-1,ASSQGPRDTDQEQY
TRBJ2-3,TRBD1,TRBV12-3/TRBV12-4,ASSFPPGQGAPDTQY
TRBJ2-1,TRBD2,TRBV7-2,ASSLYGGVGGYNEQF
TRBJ2-1,TRBD1,TRBV7-9,ASSFVEGAKNEQF
TRBJ2-1,TRBD2,TRBV5-6,ASSLSGSSDEQF
TRBJ1-4,TRBD1,TRBV11-2,ASSLGDRGLDEKLF
TRBJ2-7,NA,TRBV19,ASSAGTDYEQY
TRBJ1-5,NA,TRBV27,ASSLLQGNNQPQH
TRBJ2-7,NA,TRBV24-1,ATSDLKRPSYEQY
TRBJ2-7,TRBD1,TRBV25-1,ASRAQGVYEQY
TRBJ2-3,NA,TRBV20-1,SARGSWEEDTQY
TRBJ1-6,NA,TRBV9,ASSVGGTYNSPLH
TRBJ2-7,TRBD1,TRBV7-9,ASSSGKVGTGGLYEQY
TRBJ2-7,TRBD2,TRBV27,ASSLSGGGGYEQY
TRBJ2-6,NA,TRBV12-3/TRBV12-4,ASRPRRTSGANVLT
TRBJ2-1,TRBD2,TRBV6-2/TRBV6-3,ASSLSGLAELYNEQF
TRBJ2-2,NA,TRBV6-1,ASSPPVENTGELF
TRBJ1-5,NA,TRBV6-4,ASSEGYSNQPQH
TRBJ1-5,TRBD1,TRBV4-2,ASSQELAGTGYQPQH